This is a list of T cell receptor beta chains from one sample in a study of shared clonotypes between healthy human individuals. This table comes from immunoSEQ multiplex PCR, and its TCRdb copy is limited to in-frame clones, with some not included. Seen here are 850,000 to 1,200,000 clones, more than 65% observed once, and the top ten hold about 1.5%. Source material: memory CD4+ T cells sorted from blood. The receptors here all came from a man aged 18 to 29 in good health. The CDR3 runs from the conserved cysteine through the conserved F or W. Fields, in order: D gene, J gene, V gene, clone size, CDR3 protein, CDR3 DNA. The D gene is left open where the match is weak. The size entry is marked missing in some rows and otherwise reads once, few, many or a size class.

D gene: NA
J gene: TRBJ1-1
V gene: TRBV5-1
clone size: NA
CDR3 protein: CASSEQWSGNTEAFF
CDR3 DNA: TGCGCCAGCAGCGAACAGTGGTCGGGTAACACTGAAGCTTTCTTT

D gene: TRBD1
J gene: TRBJ1-6
V gene: TRBV6-5
clone size: NA
CDR3 protein: CASSEDRVGRPLHF
CDR3 DNA: TGTGCCAGCAGCGAGGACAGGGTGGGTCGACCCCTCCACTTT

D gene: TRBD1
J gene: TRBJ2-5
V gene: TRBV6-1
clone size: few
CDR3 protein: CASSEAGQGAWETQYF
CDR3 DNA: TGTGCCAGCAGTGAAGCGGGCCAGGGGGCTTGGGAGACCCAGTACTTC

D gene: TRBD1
J gene: TRBJ2-5
V gene: TRBV5-6
clone size: few
CDR3 protein: CASSSTSGQQETQYF
CDR3 DNA: TGTGCCAGCAGCTCGACCTCGGGACAGCAAGAGACCCAGTACTTC

D gene: TRBD1
J gene: TRBJ2-1
V gene: TRBV10-3
clone size: NA
CDR3 protein: CAISPGQGASYNEQFF
CDR3 DNA: TGTGCCATCAGTCCGGGACAGGGGGCGTCCTACAATGAGCAGTTCTTC

D gene: NA
J gene: TRBJ1-1
V gene: TRBV19
clone size: NA
CDR3 protein: CASTPDTTRAKAFF
CDR3 DNA: TGTGCCAGTACCCCGGACACCACAAGGGCAAAAGCTTTCTTT

D gene: NA
J gene: TRBJ2-5
V gene: TRBV5-1
clone size: NA
CDR3 protein: CASSFGGQETQYF
CDR3 DNA: TGCGCCAGCAGCTTCGGCGGTCAAGAGACCCAGTACTTC

D gene: NA
J gene: TRBJ2-4
V gene: TRBV7-2
clone size: few
CDR3 protein: CASGLGGGIQYF
CDR3 DNA: TGTGCCAGCGGTCTAGGCGGCGGCATTCAGTACTTC

D gene: TRBD2
J gene: TRBJ2-1
V gene: TRBV5-1
clone size: NA
CDR3 protein: CASSLGALAGANEQFF
CDR3 DNA: TGCGCCAGCAGCTTGGGAGCACTAGCGGGGGCCAATGAGCAGTTCTTC

D gene: TRBD2
J gene: TRBJ2-1
V gene: TRBV7-9
clone size: once
CDR3 protein: CASSLGTSGSGEQFF
CDR3 DNA: TGTGCCAGCAGCTTAGGGACTAGCGGGAGTGGCGAGCAGTTCTTC

D gene: NA
J gene: TRBJ2-6
V gene: TRBV18
clone size: NA
CDR3 protein: CASSPAQGPGANVLTF
CDR3 DNA: TGTGCCAGCTCACCAGCCCAGGGACCCGGGGCCAACGTCCTGACTTTC

D gene: TRBD1
J gene: TRBJ2-5
V gene: TRBV28
clone size: NA
CDR3 protein: CASSPTGPAQQTQYF
CDR3 DNA: TGTGCCAGCAGCCCGACAGGGCCCGCGCAGCAGACCCAGTACTTC

D gene: TRBD1
J gene: TRBJ1-5
V gene: TRBV6-5
clone size: once
CDR3 protein: CASRGGTGYNQPQHF
CDR3 DNA: TGTGCCAGCAGGGGAGGGACAGGCTACAATCAGCCCCAGCATTTT

D gene: TRBD2
J gene: TRBJ2-5
V gene: TRBV27
clone size: few
CDR3 protein: CASSLVSGGKETQYF
CDR3 DNA: TGTGCCAGCAGTTTAGTTAGCGGGGGGAAAGAGACCCAGTACTTC

D gene: TRBD1
J gene: TRBJ2-2
V gene: TRBV15
clone size: NA
CDR3 protein: CATSSYRGPGAGELFF
CDR3 DNA: TGTGCCACCAGCAGCTACAGGGGTCCAGGCGCCGGGGAGCTGTTTTTT

D gene: NA
J gene: TRBJ2-7
V gene: TRBV6-4
clone size: NA
CDR3 protein: CASSDSGTQTYEQYF
CDR3 DNA: TGTGCCAGCAGTGACTCCGGGACACAAACCTACGAGCAGTACTTC

D gene: NA
J gene: TRBJ1-4
V gene: TRBV10-3
clone size: NA
CDR3 protein: CAISESQVEKLFF
CDR3 DNA: TGTGCCATCAGTGAGTCGCAGGTTGAAAAACTGTTTTTT

D gene: NA
J gene: TRBJ1-3
V gene: TRBV4-1
clone size: NA
CDR3 protein: CASSQVPGGNTIYF
CDR3 DNA: TGCGCCAGCAGCCAAGTACCAGGGGGAAACACCATATATTTT

D gene: TRBD2
J gene: TRBJ2-7
V gene: TRBV14
clone size: NA
CDR3 protein: CASSHTSGMYF
CDR3 DNA: TGTGCCAGCAGCCATACTAGCGGGATGTACTTC

D gene: NA
J gene: TRBJ1-1
V gene: TRBV4-3
clone size: once
CDR3 protein: CASSQVMNTEAFF
CDR3 DNA: TGCGCCAGCAGCCAAGTCATGAACACTGAAGCTTTCTTT

D gene: NA
J gene: TRBJ1-6
V gene: TRBV5-4
clone size: NA
CDR3 protein: CASTRNGGANSPLHF
CDR3 DNA: TGTGCCAGCACCCGAAACGGGGGGGCAAATTCACCCCTCCACTTT

D gene: TRBD2
J gene: TRBJ2-2
V gene: TRBV5-1
clone size: NA
CDR3 protein: CASSPGGTSGNQAGELFF
CDR3 DNA: TGCGCCAGCAGCCCCGGAGGGACTAGCGGGAATCAAGCCGGGGAGCTGTTTTTT

D gene: NA
J gene: TRBJ2-1
V gene: TRBV5-4
clone size: NA
CDR3 protein: CASSLLVVGSYNEQFF
CDR3 DNA: TGTGCCAGCAGCTTGTTGGTTGTTGGCTCCTACAATGAGCAGTTCTTC

D gene: NA
J gene: TRBJ2-3
V gene: TRBV25-1
clone size: NA
CDR3 protein: CASSGRVALTDTQYF
CDR3 DNA: TGTGCCAGCAGTGGACGGGTCGCCCTCACAGATACGCAGTATTTT

D gene: NA
J gene: TRBJ2-2
V gene: TRBV9
clone size: NA
CDR3 protein: CASSKGLGHKLTGELFF
CDR3 DNA: TGTGCCAGCAGCAAAGGCCTGGGGCATAAGCTCACCGGGGAGCTGTTTTTT

D gene: TRBD2
J gene: TRBJ2-1
V gene: TRBV5-1
clone size: NA
CDR3 protein: CASSLTTSGGYNEQFF
CDR3 DNA: TGCGCCAGCAGCCTCACTACTAGCGGGGGTTACAATGAGCAGTTCTTC

D gene: TRBD1
J gene: TRBJ1-1
V gene: TRBV6-5
clone size: NA
CDR3 protein: CASSYSLADRGAEAFF
CDR3 DNA: TGTGCCAGCAGTTACTCTCTCGCGGACAGGGGTGCTGAAGCTTTCTTT

D gene: NA
J gene: TRBJ1-3
V gene: TRBV4-1
clone size: NA
CDR3 protein: CASSQPTGPGGNTIYF
CDR3 DNA: TGCGCCAGCAGCCAACCTACAGGGCCCGGTGGAAACACCATATATTTT

D gene: NA
J gene: TRBJ2-2
V gene: TRBV5-3
clone size: NA
CDR3 protein: CARSPRGGYNTGELFF
CDR3 DNA: TGTGCCAGAAGCCCCAGGGGAGGGTATAACACCGGGGAGCTGTTTTTT

D gene: NA
J gene: TRBJ1-2
V gene: TRBV11-2
clone size: NA
CDR3 protein: CASSELGRNYGYTF
CDR3 DNA: TGTGCCAGCAGCGAGCTCGGACGGAACTATGGCTACACCTTC

D gene: NA
J gene: TRBJ2-7
V gene: TRBV16
clone size: NA
CDR3 protein: CASSQGQRWDGTF
CDR3 DNA: TGTGCCAGCAGCCAGGGACAACGGTGGGATGGAACCTTC

D gene: NA
J gene: TRBJ1-1
V gene: TRBV27
clone size: few
CDR3 protein: CASSFPGGTEAFF
CDR3 DNA: TGTGCCAGCAGTTTCCCGGGGGGCACTGAAGCTTTCTTT

D gene: TRBD2
J gene: TRBJ2-1
V gene: TRBV6-1
clone size: NA
CDR3 protein: CASSEMAGGFYNEQFF
CDR3 DNA: TGTGCCAGCAGTGAGATGGCGGGGGGGTTCTACAATGAGCAGTTCTTC

D gene: NA
J gene: TRBJ1-6
V gene: TRBV19
clone size: few
CDR3 protein: CASSIQVGQSLHF
CDR3 DNA: TGTGCCAGTAGTATCCAGGTGGGACAATCCCTCCACTTT

D gene: NA
J gene: TRBJ1-2
V gene: TRBV6-6
clone size: once
CDR3 protein: CATSLGPTYGYTF
CDR3 DNA: TGTGCCACCTCCCTAGGGCCGACTTATGGCTACACCTTC

D gene: TRBD1
J gene: TRBJ1-2
V gene: TRBV10-3
clone size: NA
CDR3 protein: CAISESGGSYGYTF
CDR3 DNA: TGTGCCATCAGTGAGTCAGGGGGCAGTTATGGCTACACCTTC

D gene: NA
J gene: TRBJ2-3
V gene: TRBV7-3
clone size: once
CDR3 protein: CASSLVGAEQYF
CDR3 DNA: TGTGCCAGCAGCTTAGTGGGGGCTGAGCAGTATTTT

D gene: NA
J gene: TRBJ1-1
V gene: TRBV19
clone size: NA
CDR3 protein: CASSMGLGRANTEAFF
CDR3 DNA: TGTGCCAGTAGTATGGGCCTCGGACGGGCGAACACTGAAGCTTTCTTT

D gene: NA
J gene: TRBJ1-6
V gene: TRBV5-1
clone size: NA
CDR3 protein: CASSSGNLDSPLHF
CDR3 DNA: TGCGCCAGCAGCTCCGGGAACCTGGATTCACCCCTCCACTTT

D gene: TRBD2
J gene: TRBJ2-7
V gene: TRBV6-1
clone size: NA
CDR3 protein: CASSGREAGEQYF
CDR3 DNA: TGTGCCAGCTCGGGGCGGGAGGCGGGGGAGCAGTACTTC

D gene: TRBD2
J gene: TRBJ2-2
V gene: TRBV9
clone size: NA
CDR3 protein: CASRRGGSAGELFF
CDR3 DNA: TGTGCCAGCCGTCGCGGGGGGAGTGCCGGGGAGCTGTTTTTT

D gene: TRBD1
J gene: TRBJ2-3
V gene: TRBV7-6
clone size: few
CDR3 protein: CASSAWTGQGTDTQYF
CDR3 DNA: TGTGCCAGCAGCGCCTGGACAGGGCAGGGAACAGATACGCAGTATTTT

D gene: NA
J gene: TRBJ2-3
V gene: TRBV5-1
clone size: few
CDR3 protein: CASSLGGTDPSDTQYF
CDR3 DNA: TGCGCCAGCAGCCTTGGGGGGACGGATCCTTCAGATACGCAGTATTTT

D gene: TRBD1
J gene: TRBJ1-3
V gene: TRBV6-1
clone size: NA
CDR3 protein: CASSKDRVASDTIYF
CDR3 DNA: TGTGCCAGCAGCAAGGACAGGGTAGCCTCGGACACCATATATTTT

D gene: NA
J gene: TRBJ1-5
V gene: TRBV7-9
clone size: NA
CDR3 protein: CASSPLGQSGNQPQHF
CDR3 DNA: TGTGCCAGCAGCCCCCTAGGACAGTCAGGCAATCAGCCCCAGCATTTT

D gene: NA
J gene: TRBJ1-5
V gene: TRBV12-5
clone size: NA
CDR3 protein: CASGRNSNQPQHF
CDR3 DNA: TGTGCTAGTGGTCGGAATAGCAATCAGCCCCAGCATTTT

D gene: TRBD1
J gene: TRBJ1-5
V gene: TRBV6-1
clone size: NA
CDR3 protein: CASSEGQGNQPQHF
CDR3 DNA: TGTGCCAGCAGTGAGGGACAGGGGAATCAGCCCCAGCATTTT

D gene: NA
J gene: TRBJ1-2
V gene: TRBV15
clone size: NA
CDR3 protein: CATSRVWVNYGYTF
CDR3 DNA: TGTGCCACCAGCAGAGTTTGGGTTAACTATGGCTACACCTTC

D gene: NA
J gene: TRBJ1-6
V gene: TRBV7-2
clone size: few
CDR3 protein: CASNPGWPLHF
CDR3 DNA: TGTGCCAGCAACCCCGGGTGGCCCCTCCACTTT

D gene: NA
J gene: TRBJ1-1
V gene: TRBV28
clone size: NA
CDR3 protein: CASRQQGIVPEAFF
CDR3 DNA: TGTGCCAGCAGACAACAGGGAATAGTACCTGAAGCTTTCTTT

D gene: NA
J gene: TRBJ2-1
V gene: TRBV5-1
clone size: NA
CDR3 protein: CASSLSDPGNNEQFF
CDR3 DNA: TGCGCCAGCAGCTTGAGCGATCCGGGAAACAATGAGCAGTTCTTC

D gene: NA
J gene: TRBJ2-2
V gene: TRBV19
clone size: NA
CDR3 protein: CASSMAFDTGELFF
CDR3 DNA: TGTGCCAGTAGTATGGCTTTTGACACCGGGGAGCTGTTTTTT

D gene: NA
J gene: TRBJ2-7
V gene: TRBV27
clone size: once
CDR3 protein: CASSKAPSYEQYF
CDR3 DNA: TGTGCCAGCAGTAAGGCACCTTCCTACGAGCAGTACTTC

D gene: TRBD2
J gene: TRBJ2-7
V gene: TRBV5-1
clone size: once
CDR3 protein: CASSLSLAGVEQYF
CDR3 DNA: TGCGCCAGCAGCTTGTCACTAGCGGGAGTCGAGCAGTACTTC

D gene: NA
J gene: TRBJ1-6
V gene: TRBV27
clone size: NA
CDR3 protein: CASSLTGLGSTPLHF
CDR3 DNA: TGTGCCAGCAGTTTAACGGGTTTGGGTTCGACACCCCTCCACTTT

D gene: TRBD2
J gene: TRBJ2-1
V gene: TRBV4-3
clone size: NA
CDR3 protein: CASSQDYSGLYNEQFF
CDR3 DNA: TGCGCCAGCAGCCAAGACTATAGCGGGTTATACAATGAGCAGTTCTTC

D gene: TRBD2
J gene: TRBJ2-3
V gene: TRBV9
clone size: NA
CDR3 protein: CASSVASGSSDTQYF
CDR3 DNA: TGTGCCAGCAGCGTAGCTAGCGGGAGTTCGGATACGCAGTATTTT

D gene: NA
J gene: TRBJ1-1
V gene: TRBV18
clone size: NA
CDR3 protein: CASSPRPGPNTEAFF
CDR3 DNA: TGTGCCAGCTCACCACGGCCCGGGCCGAACACTGAAGCTTTCTTT

D gene: TRBD1
J gene: TRBJ1-3
V gene: TRBV10-3
clone size: NA
CDR3 protein: CAISEQGAQNTIYF
CDR3 DNA: TGTGCCATCAGTGAGCAGGGGGCGCAAAACACCATATATTTT